This T cell receptor beta chain was recorded in a study of blood T cell repertoires in COVID-19. Study-wide background: Sites across the United States, Italy and Spain contributed samples from acute and convalescent COVID-19. In each case, the material was cDNA or gDNA derived from T cells, B-cell-depleted T cells, or PBMCs.

V was pared by 5 bases and J by 7 bases, with 18 bases between. CDR3 size: 15 residues. From germline, CDR1 is SGHTA and CDR2 FQGNSA. In the authors' workflow: The authors estimated nucleated cell counts from reference gene primer amplification. Using immunoSEQ multiplex PCR, the repertoire was profiled, and TCRdb retains in-frame clones only, with some absent. V and J calls and clone size come straight from that table; D and trimming were deduced from the DNA. The table shows fewer than 200,000 clones, with around 80% occurring only once. V and J are TRBV7-2 and TRBJ2-1; perhaps TRBD2 as D (7 bases). This receptor was taken from a man between 60 and 75 years old with acute or convalescent COVID-19. The sequenced sample consisted of peripheral blood. For the CDR3, the DNA is TGTGCCAGCAGCGTGGGGGGGGGCCTGCGGAATGAGCAGTTCTTC. Protein sequence: CASSVGGGLRNEQFF.